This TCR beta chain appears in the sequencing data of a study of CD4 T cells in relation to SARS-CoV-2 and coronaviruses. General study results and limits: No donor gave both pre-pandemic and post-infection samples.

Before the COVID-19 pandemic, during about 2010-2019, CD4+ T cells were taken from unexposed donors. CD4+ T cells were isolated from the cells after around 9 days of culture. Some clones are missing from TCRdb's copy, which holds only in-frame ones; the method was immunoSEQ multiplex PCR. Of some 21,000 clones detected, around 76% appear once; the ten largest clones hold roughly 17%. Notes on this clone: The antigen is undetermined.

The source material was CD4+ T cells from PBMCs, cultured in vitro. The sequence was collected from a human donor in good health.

The CDR3 loop is CASSQSRDSTIPGYTF. In nucleotides, the CDR3 is TGCGCCAGCAGTCAATCGCGGGACTCTACTATCCCCGGCTACACCTTC. The chain joins TRBV23-1 to TRBJ1-2; TRBD1 is a possible D gene (5 bases). TRBV23-1 is reported as an ORF; its role is uncertain. V lost 0 bases and J lost 8, with 19 bases in between. The CDR3 contains 16 residues.